These 11 T cell receptor beta chains came from one sample sequenced in a study of blood T cells in healthy people across ages. The use of a sample-barcoded 5' primer and a J-beta primer mix characterized a second PCR of about 6 to 12 cycles. MiXCR was run by TCRdb on the 5' RACE reads, yielding one entry per CDR3 protein. The sample holds 1 million or so distinct CDR3 sequences, 20% to 25% seen once. These records were also assigned to another study, of T cells of mothers and their children.

The sequencing sample was made of blood. Every receptor here comes from a girl aged 2 to 10 in good health.

The chain uses TRBV20-1 and TRBJ2-7; 12 bases line up with TRBD1. V lost 6 bases, J lost 2 bases, and 5 bases stayed unmatched. CDR3 length equals 14 residues. The V gene's germline CDR1 is DFQATT and CDR2 SNEGSKA (reference sequence). The CDR3 is CSAIGTGGAYEQYF. Here the CDR3 DNA reads TGCAGTGCAATCGGGACAGGGGGCGCCTACGAGCAGTACTTC.

This clonotype was seen a handful of times. V and J are TRBV3-1 and TRBJ2-5, with 12 bases lining up with TRBD2. The better agreement between TRBJ2-1 and the DNA end casts doubt on the J call. Germline-derived CDR1 and CDR2 are LGHDT and YNNKEL (reference sequence). The CDR3 contains 18 residues. Here the CDR3 DNA reads TGTGCCAGCAGCCATATCGCAGCCGTCGGGACTAGCGGGAATGAGCAGTTCTTC. It specifies CASSHIAAVGTSGNEQFF.

A few counts support this clonotype. J is TRBJ1-2 and V is TRBV7-2; D might be TRBD1 (5 bases). Per the germline V gene, CDR1 is SGHTA and CDR2 is FQGNSA. V was trimmed by 2 bases and J by 4 bases, leaving 11 bases between them. The CDR3 has 14 amino acids. The CDR3 nucleotides are TGTGCCAGCAGCTTAACCGGGACGGGCTATGGCTACACCTTC. It yields the protein CASSLTGTGYGYTF.

The chain links TRBV3-1 to TRBJ1-2, with D possibly being TRBD1 (5 bases). Germline lookup yields CDR1 LGHDT and CDR2 YNNKEL (reference sequence). CDR3 length equals 14 residues. The germline V and J ends were trimmed by 0 bases and 9 bases, with 14 bases remaining between them. CDR3 in DNA: TGTGCCAGCAGCCAAGATCGCCAGGGTCAACGCTACACCTTC. Its protein product is CASSQDRQGQRYTF. Looking up the rest from reference TRBV3-1 and TRBJ1-2 gives the full variable domain: DTAVSQTPKYLVTQMGNDKSIKCEQNLGHDTMYWYKQDSKKFLKIMFSYNNKELIINETVPNRFSPKSPDKAHLNLHINSLELGDSAVYFCASSQDRQGQRYTFGSGTRLTVV.

The CDR3 coding sequence is TGCGCCAGCAGCTTGTCGCCAGGGGGCAGTGAGACCCAGTACTTC. Residues: CASSLSPGGSETQYF. The chain employs TRBV5-1 and TRBJ2-5, with 8 nucleotides matching TRBD1. CDR3 length: 15 residues. The junction had 7 bases not matched to a gene; V was cut back by 1 base and J by 5 bases. Looked up from germline, CDR1 is SGHRS and CDR2 is YFSETQ.

This clonotype came up a few times. The chain has TRBV27 and TRBJ1-5; D not resolved. Per the germline V gene, CDR1 is MNHEY and CDR2 is SMNVEV (reference sequence). The ends were cut back, 2 bases at V and 6 bases at J, with 11 bases in the middle. CDR3 length: 14 residues. This chain's CDR3 is CASSLTRDTQPQHF. The CDR3 DNA follows: TGTGCCAGCAGTTTAACCCGGGATACTCAGCCCCAGCATTTT.

This chain links TRBV9 with TRBJ2-7; TRBD1 agrees at 10 bases. Gene TRBJ2-1 matches the end of the DNA better, so the J call may be wrong. The CDR3 is made up of 18 amino acids. Germline V lookup: CDR1 SGDLS, CDR2 YYNGEE. This CDR3 reads CASSLSAAGTGAYNEQFF. As DNA, the CDR3 is TGTGCCAGCAGCCTCTCCGCGGCGGGGACAGGGGCCTACAATGAGCAGTTCTTC.

This chain connects TRBV29-1 to TRBJ2-2, with D hard to call. The V end was cut by 7 bases, the J end by 6 bases, with 15 bases between. CDR3 length: 13 residues. Germline assignment: CDR1 SQVTM and CDR2 ANQGSEA. CDR3 nucleotides: TGCAGCGCCCTCGCGGCTAGATCCGGGGAGCTGTTTTTT. Residues: CSALAARSGELFF.

The gene calls are TRBV20-1 and TRBJ2-1, with 10 positions matching TRBD2. V shed 0 bases and J 8 bases; nucleotides not matched to a gene: 10. The CDR3 spans 16 residues. The V gene's germline CDR1 is DFQATT and CDR2 SNEGSKA (reference sequence). The CDR3 protein is CSAREWASGSVDEQFF. In DNA form, the CDR3 reads TGCAGTGCTAGAGAATGGGCTAGCGGGAGTGTCGATGAGCAGTTCTTC.

The chain has TRBV20-1 and TRBJ2-7; 11 nucleotides align to TRBD1. The trim removed 5 bases at V and 3 bases at J, leaving 6 bases unmatched. Germline V lookup: CDR1 DFQATT, CDR2 SNEGSKA (reference sequence). CDR3 length equals 14 residues. CDR3 amino acids: CSAQTGTGGYEQYF. CDR3 nucleotide sequence: TGCAGTGCTCAGACCGGGACAGGGGGCTACGAGCAGTACTTC.

This clonotype was seen more than once but under ten times. The CDR3 reads CASRAPGSYGYTF. CDR3 nucleotide sequence: TGTGCCAGCAGGGCCCCGGGTTCATATGGCTACACCTTC. J is TRBJ1-2 and V is TRBV7-3; no clear D gene. The ends were cut back, 6 bases at V and 5 bases at J, with 13 bases in the middle. The CDR3 consists of 13 residues. Germline V gene data show CDR1 as SGHTA and CDR2 as FQGTGA.